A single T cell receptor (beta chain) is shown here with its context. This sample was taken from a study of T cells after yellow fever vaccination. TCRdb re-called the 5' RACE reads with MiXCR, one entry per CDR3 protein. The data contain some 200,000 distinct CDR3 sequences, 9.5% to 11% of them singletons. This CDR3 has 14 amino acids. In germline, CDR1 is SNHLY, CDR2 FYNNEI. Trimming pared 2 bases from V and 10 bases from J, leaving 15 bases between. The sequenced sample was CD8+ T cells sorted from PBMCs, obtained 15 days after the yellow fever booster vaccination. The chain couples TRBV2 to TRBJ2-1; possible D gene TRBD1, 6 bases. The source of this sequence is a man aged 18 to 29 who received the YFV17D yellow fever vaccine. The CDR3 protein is CASSEPGRGAEQFF. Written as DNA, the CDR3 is TGTGCCAGCAGTGAACCGGGCAGGGGTGCCGAGCAGTTCTTC. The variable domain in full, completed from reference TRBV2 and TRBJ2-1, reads EPEVTQTPSHQVTQMGQEVILRCVPISNHLYFYWYRQILGQKVEFLVSFYNNEISEKSEIFDDQFSVERPDGSNFTLKIRSTKLEDSAMYFCASSEPGRGAEQFFGPGTRLTVL.